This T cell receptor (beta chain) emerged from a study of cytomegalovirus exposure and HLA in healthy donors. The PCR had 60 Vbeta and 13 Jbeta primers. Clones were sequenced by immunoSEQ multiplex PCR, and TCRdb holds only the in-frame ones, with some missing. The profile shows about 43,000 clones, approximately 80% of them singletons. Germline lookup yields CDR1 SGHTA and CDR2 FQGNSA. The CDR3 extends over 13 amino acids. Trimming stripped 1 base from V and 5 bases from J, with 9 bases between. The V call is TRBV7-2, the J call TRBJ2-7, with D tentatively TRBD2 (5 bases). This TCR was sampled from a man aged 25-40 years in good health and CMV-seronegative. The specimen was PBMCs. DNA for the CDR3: TGTGCCAGCAGCTTAGGGGCGGGCCACGAGCAGTACTTC. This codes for CASSLGAGHEQYF. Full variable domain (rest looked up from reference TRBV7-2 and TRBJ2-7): GAGVSQSPSNKVTEKGKDVELRCDPISGHTALYWYRQSLGQGLEFLIYFQGNSAPDKSGLPSDRFSAERTGGSVSTLTIQRTQQEDSAVYLCASSLGAGHEQYFGPGTRLTVT.